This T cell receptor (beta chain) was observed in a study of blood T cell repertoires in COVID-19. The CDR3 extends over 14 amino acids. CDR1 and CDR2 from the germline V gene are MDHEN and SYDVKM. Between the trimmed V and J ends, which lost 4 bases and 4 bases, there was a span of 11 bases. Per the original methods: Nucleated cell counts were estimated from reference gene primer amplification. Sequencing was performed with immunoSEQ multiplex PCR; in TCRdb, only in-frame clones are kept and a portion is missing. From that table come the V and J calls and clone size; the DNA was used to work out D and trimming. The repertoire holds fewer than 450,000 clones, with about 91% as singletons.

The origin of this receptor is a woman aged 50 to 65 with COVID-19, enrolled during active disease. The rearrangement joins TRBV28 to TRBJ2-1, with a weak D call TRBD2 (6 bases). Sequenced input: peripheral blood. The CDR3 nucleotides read TGTGCCAGCAGTTCACCCAGCGGGTACAATGAGCAGTTCTTC. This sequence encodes CASSSPSGYNEQFF.